This TCR beta chain was captured in a study of T cell changes during pregnancy in multiple sclerosis. The CDR3 covers 16 residues. Germline loops: CDR1 MDHEN, CDR2 SYDVKM. V lost 6 bases and J 3 bases, leaving 20 bases between the germline ends. Profiling relied on immunoSEQ multiplex PCR, and the TCRdb table lists in-frame clones only, not all of them. The data show over 45,000 clones, 90% seen once. The chain recombines TRBV28 with TRBJ2-5; D perhaps matches TRBD1 (5 bases). This clonotype was obtained from a female donor in good health, enrolled as a control in a pregnancy study. The source was peripheral blood, collected in the first trimester of pregnancy. The CDR3 DNA follows: TGTGCCAGCAGCTCCCCTCAGACGGGCAGGGAAGAGACCCAGTACTTC. As protein: CASSSPQTGREETQYF.